The clone carrying this T cell receptor (beta chain) was observed once. The antigen is not known. Vbeta (60) and Jbeta (13) primers were used in the PCR. Produced via immunoSEQ multiplex PCR; TCRdb's table is partial and in-frame only. Altogether fewer than 70,000 clones are present, 75% to 90% being singletons, with the ten largest covering about 4%. The sample originates from a study of cytomegalovirus exposure and HLA in healthy donors. Findings of the study overall: Association with HLA alleles at 0.05 false discovery rate was found for approximately 18,000 TCR beta sequences in a later analysis. In a later analysis, parvovirus B19, influenza, CMV and Epstein-Barr virus appeared linked to several top co-occurrence clusters. With further analysis later on, most CMV-associated TCR beta chains appeared HLA-restricted.

The CDR3 is 19 amino acids. Trimming took 3 bases from V and 0 from J; bases not matched to a gene: 16. CDR1 and CDR2 from the germline V gene are SGHRS and YFSETQ. Unrecorded immune exposure was likely among donors, who were nominally healthy when sampled. Sequencing was performed on PBMCs. V and J are TRBV5-1 and TRBJ2-3; 7 bases agree with TRBD1. The TCR originated in a woman aged 40 to 50 in good health and CMV-seronegative. As DNA, the CDR3 is TGCGCCAGCAGCTCTAATACCCACTCCGGGACAGCTAGCACAGATACGCAGTATTTT. Protein: CASSSNTHSGTASTDTQYF.